This passage covers 9 T cell receptor beta chains from one sample sequenced in a study of T cell responses to AZD1222 COVID-19 vaccine (dated by TCRdb to the early 2020s). The method was the immunoSEQ multiplex PCR assay. TCRdb limited this immuneACCESS table to in-frame rearrangements with V and J called. A share of clones is missing; checked studies link under half to unresolved V genes, and the rest is unexplained. The sample table shows roughly 120,000 clones, and roughly 86% are seen once. In total, the top ten clones hold under 20% of the sample. In the paper's terms, the time point label means: about 28 days (+/-7) after the second vaccine dose. The input for sequencing was peripheral blood, taken 28 days after the second AZD1222 dose. These TCRs come from an adult who received the AZD1222 COVID-19 vaccine.

V and J are TRBV29-1 and TRBJ1-4, with D uncertain. V gave up 7 bases and J gave up 0 bases, with 9 bases separating them. CDR1 and CDR2 from the germline V gene are SQVTM and ANQGSEA. The CDR3 is 13 residues long. CDR3 bases: TGCAGCGCATACCTGGCAACTAATGAAAAACTGTTTTTT. It specifies CSAYLATNEKLFF.

The sample holds a few counts of this clone. This chain links TRBV24-1 with TRBJ1-1, with TRBD1 as a possible D gene (6 bases). The CDR3 has 14 residues. Looked up from germline, CDR1 is KGHDR and CDR2 is SFDVKD. V was shortened by 6 bases and J by 1 base, with 11 bases between the two germline ends. The CDR3 here is CATSPAGENTEAFF. In DNA, the CDR3 is TGTGCCACCAGTCCCGCAGGGGAGAACACTGAAGCTTTCTTT.

CDR3 sequence: CASSLVLTGPTPGELFF. CDR3 nucleotides: TGTGCCAGCAGCTTAGTTTTAACGGGACCAACTCCCGGGGAGCTGTTTTTT. The rearrangement joins TRBV7-9 to TRBJ2-2; either TRBD1 or TRBD2 may supply D (5 bases each). Germline V lookup: CDR1 SEHNR, CDR2 FQNEAQ (reference sequence). The V end was cut by 1 base, the J end by 6 bases, with 18 bases between. The CDR3 has 17 residues.

The chain recombines TRBV4-2 with TRBJ2-1; a weak D match, TRBD2 (6 bases). Germline V lookup: CDR1 LGHNA, CDR2 YNFKEQ. The CDR3 sequence is 14 residues long. The V end was cut by 1 base, the J end by 9 bases, with 13 bases between. The CDR3 DNA is TGTGCCAGCAGCCAAGGGGGGGATGGCGGTGAGCAGTTCTTC. Translated: CASSQGGDGGEQFF.

The chain combines TRBV27 with TRBJ2-1; TRBD2 matches 7 bases. This CDR3 has 12 amino acids. Trimming at V came to 6 bases and at J to 9 bases, leaving 5 bases not matched to a gene. Germline V CDR1 and CDR2: MNHEY, SMNVEV (reference sequence). The CDR3 sequence: CASSRGLGEQFF. DNA of the CDR3: TGTGCCAGCAGCCGCGGACTAGGTGAGCAGTTCTTC.

The V and J genes are TRBV6-1 and TRBJ2-1; 7 nucleotides agree with TRBD1. Germline-derived CDR1 and CDR2 are MNHNS and SASEGT. This CDR3 has 15 amino acids. The V gene end was trimmed by 3 bases and the J gene end by 3 bases; junction bases not matched to a gene: 5. CDR3 sequence (DNA): TGTGCCAGCAGTGAGGGACAGAGTTACTACAATGAGCAGTTCTTC. This encodes CASSEGQSYYNEQFF.

The chain recombines TRBV18 with TRBJ2-4; 8 bases line up with TRBD1. V shed 3 bases, J shed 15 bases, and the junction held 7 bases outside the gene matches. The CDR3 extends over 12 amino acids. CDR1 and CDR2 from the germline V gene are KGHSH and LQKENI. The CDR3 DNA sequence: TGTGCCAGCTCACCTGGACAGGGCGCCGGGTACTTC. Its protein is CASSPGQGAGYF.

This chain joins TRBV24-1 and TRBJ1-5; no clear D gene. Germline CDR1 is KGHDR and CDR2 is SFDVKD. There are 13 residues in the CDR3. Trimming removed 4 bases at V and 5 bases at J, with 8 bases between. The CDR3 region has the DNA TGTGCCACCAGTGAGAGTGGGGATCAGCCCCAGCATTTT. Its translation: CATSESGDQPQHF.

The CDR3 DNA is TGTGCCAGCAGCCCCCAGAGTGGCAATCAGCCCCAGCATTTT. Amino acids: CASSPQSGNQPQHF. This chain joins TRBV7-8 and TRBJ1-5; the D is unclear. Trimming left V 5 bases short and J 2 bases short, with 10 bases between. The CDR3 spans 14 residues. Germline CDR1 SGHVS, CDR2 FQNEAQ.